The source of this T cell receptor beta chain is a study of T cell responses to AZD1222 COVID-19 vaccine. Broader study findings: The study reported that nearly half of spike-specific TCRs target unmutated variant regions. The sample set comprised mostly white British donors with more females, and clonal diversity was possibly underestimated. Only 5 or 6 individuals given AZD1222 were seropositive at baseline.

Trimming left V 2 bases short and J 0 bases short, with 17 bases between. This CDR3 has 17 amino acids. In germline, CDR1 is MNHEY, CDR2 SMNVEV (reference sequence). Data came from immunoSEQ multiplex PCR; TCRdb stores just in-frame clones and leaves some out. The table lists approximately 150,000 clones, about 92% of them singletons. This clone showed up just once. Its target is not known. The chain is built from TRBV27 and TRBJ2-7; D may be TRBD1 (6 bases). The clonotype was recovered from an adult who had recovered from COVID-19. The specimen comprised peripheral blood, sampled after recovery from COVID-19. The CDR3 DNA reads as TGTGCCAGCAGTTTAGACCCCACCGACAGGAGCTCCTACGAGCAGTACTTC. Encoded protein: CASSLDPTDRSSYEQYF.